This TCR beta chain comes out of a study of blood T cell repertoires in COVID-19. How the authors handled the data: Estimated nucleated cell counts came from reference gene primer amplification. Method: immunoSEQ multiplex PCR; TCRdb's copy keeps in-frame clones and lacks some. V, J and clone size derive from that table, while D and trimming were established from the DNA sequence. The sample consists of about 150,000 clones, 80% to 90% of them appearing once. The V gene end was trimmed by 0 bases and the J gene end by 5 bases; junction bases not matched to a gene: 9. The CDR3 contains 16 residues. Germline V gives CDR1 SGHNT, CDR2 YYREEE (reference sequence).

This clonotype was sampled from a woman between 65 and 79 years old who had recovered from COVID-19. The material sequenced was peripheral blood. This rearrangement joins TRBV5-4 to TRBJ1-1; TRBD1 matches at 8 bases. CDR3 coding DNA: TGTGCCAGCAGCTTGGAGGGGGGCAGGGGGCGGACTGAAGCTTTCTTT. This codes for CASSLEGGRGRTEAFF.